The 27 T cell receptor beta chains in this list originate from one sample, sequenced in a study of T cells of healthy individuals. TCRdb reprocessed the 5' RACE reads with MiXCR, giving one entry per CDR3 protein. The table lists over 95,000 distinct CDR3 sequences, approximately 15% of them singletons. The receptors were sampled from a human donor in good health.

V gene TRBV28 combines with J gene TRBJ2-7; 10 positions match TRBD1. V gave up 9 bases and J gave up 5 bases; unmatched junction bases: 7. This CDR3 comprises 13 residues. Germline CDR1 is MDHEN and CDR2 is SYDVKM. The CDR3 protein is CASRQGANHEQYF. The CDR3 region has the DNA TGTGCCAGTAGACAGGGGGCAAACCACGAGCAGTACTTC.

J is TRBJ2-7 and V is TRBV5-4; 11 bases align to TRBD1. This CDR3 is 15 amino acids long. Germline V gene sequence: CDR1 SGHNT, CDR2 YYREEE (reference sequence). The ends lost 6 bases at V and 6 bases at J; junction bases unmatched: 11. In DNA, the CDR3 is TGTGCCAGCAACAAAAAGGCGGGACAGGGGGGCGAGCAGTACTTC. Its protein product is CASNKKAGQGGEQYF.

This clonotype showed up many times. V and J are TRBV28 and TRBJ1-1; D is perhaps TRBD1 (6 bases). V lost 11 bases and J 1 base, leaving 20 bases between the germline ends. The CDR3 loop spans 15 amino acids. In germline, CDR1 is MDHEN, CDR2 SYDVKM. CDR3: CAGSGGRGTNTEAFF. CDR3 nucleotides: TGTGCCGGCTCGGGGGGCCGGGGGACGAACACTGAAGCTTTCTTT.

CDR3 amino acids: CASSWRETQYF. CDR3 in DNA: TGTGCCAGCAGTTGGCGGGAGACCCAGTACTTC. The chain is built from TRBV27 and TRBJ2-5; unclear D gene. The germline V gene has CDR1 MNHEY and CDR2 SMNVEV (reference sequence). The CDR3 is made up of 11 amino acids. V dropped 4 bases and J dropped 5 bases, with 5 bases sitting between them.

Ten or more counts support this clonotype. This rearrangement joins TRBV12-3 or TRBV12-4 to TRBJ1-1; D unclear. This CDR3 has 12 residues. Between the trimmed V and J ends, which lost 6 bases and 0 bases, there was a span of 5 bases. In DNA, the CDR3 is TGTGCCAGCAGGAACATGAACACTGAAGCTTTCTTT. Translation: CASRNMNTEAFF.

This clonotype has ten or more counts. The chain combines TRBV7-2 with TRBJ2-3; TRBD1 matches at 11 bases. With 3 bases clipped from V and 7 bases from J, the junction kept 9 bases outside the gene matches. Germline-derived CDR1 and CDR2 are SGHTA and FQGNSA. This CDR3 has 16 residues. The CDR3 is CASSFLRDRGFNTQYF. Written as DNA, the CDR3 is TGTGCCAGCAGCTTCCTCCGGGACAGGGGGTTTAATACGCAGTATTTT. Complete variable domain (other parts from reference TRBV7-2 and TRBJ2-3): GAGVSQSPSNKVTEKGKDVELRCDPISGHTALYWYRQSLGQGLEFLIYFQGNSAPDKSGLPSDRFSAERTGGSVSTLTIQRTQQEDSAVYLCASSFLRDRGFNTQYFGPGTRLTVL.

In the case of this clonotype: A single base separates this from a much larger clone, so it may be a read error. The genes are TRBV20-1 and TRBJ1-2; 8 bases are a match to TRBD1. Per germline, CDR1 DFQATT and CDR2 SNEGSKA (reference sequence). This CDR3 contains 14 residues. CDR3 in amino acids: CSAAGGTGKNGYNF. The CDR3 bases are TGCAGTGCTGCCGGCGGGACAGGAAAAAATGGCTACAACTTC.

This clonotype showed up many times. CDR3 in DNA: TGCGCCAGCAGCTTGGCGGGAGGGGGCGACTATGGCTACACCTTC. Protein sequence: CASSLAGGGDYGYTF. This rearrangement joins TRBV5-1 to TRBJ1-2; TRBD1 agrees at 7 bases. The CDR3 loop spans 15 amino acids. Trimming removed 0 bases from V and 3 bases from J; junction bases left unmatched: 5. Germline V gene data show CDR1 as SGHRS and CDR2 as YFSETQ.

This clonotype showed up just a few times. The chain is built from TRBV27 and TRBJ2-7; TRBD1 matches 9 bases. Looked up from germline, CDR1 is MNHEY and CDR2 is SMNVEV (reference sequence). The V and J ends lost 7 bases and 0 bases, in that order; junction bases with no gene match: 13. The CDR3 has 17 amino acids. The CDR3 here is CASTRRAGQGFSYEQYF. In DNA, the CDR3 is TGTGCCAGCACCCGAAGGGCGGGACAGGGATTCTCCTACGAGCAGTACTTC.

This clonotype was detected only a few times. The V gene is TRBV28, the J gene TRBJ1-5; D possibly corresponds to TRBD1 (5 bases). Trimming cost V 7 bases and J 3 bases, with 13 bases left between them. Germline values: CDR1 MDHEN, CDR2 SYDVKM. The CDR3 covers 14 residues. In nucleotides, the CDR3 is TGTGCCAGCAAGGGGACCGGATTCAATCAGCCCCAGCATTTT. It specifies CASKGTGFNQPQHF. Looking up the rest from reference TRBV28 and TRBJ1-5 gives the full variable domain: DVKVTQSSRYLVKRTGEKVFLECVQDMDHENMFWYRQDPGLGLRLIYFSYDVKMKEKGDIPEGYSVSREKKERFSLILESASTNQTSMYLCASKGTGFNQPQHFGDGTRLSIL.

This clonotype was recorded a few times. The chain recombines TRBV9 with TRBJ1-1; weak D call: TRBD1 (5 bases). There are 14 residues in the CDR3. V lost 6 bases and J lost 0, with 12 bases in between. Germline values: CDR1 SGDLS, CDR2 YYNGEE. The CDR3 reads CASTGREMNTEAFF. CDR3 in DNA: TGTGCCAGCACGGGGCGTGAGATGAACACTGAAGCTTTCTTT.

On this clonotype: A much larger clone sits a single nucleotide away, making a read error possible. Likely a read error: the CDR3 ends without its conserved phenylalanine or tryptophan. The genes are TRBV7-2 and TRBJ1-1; D call uncertain. Deletions cut 5 bases from V and 0 bases from J, with 13 bases between. CDR3 length equals 15 residues. The germline CDR1 and CDR2 sequences are SGHTA and FQGNSA. CDR3 region: CASSPSQIMNTEAFY. The CDR3, as DNA: TGTGCCAGCAGCCCATCGCAGATCATGAACACTGAAGCTTTCTAT.

This clonotype was counted many times. V gene TRBV15 combines with J gene TRBJ2-1; 7 positions match TRBD2. Germline CDR1 reads LNHNV; CDR2 reads YYDKDF (reference sequence). This CDR3 contains 17 residues. Germline trimming cut 0 bases from V and 7 bases from J; bases unmatched to any gene: 12. CDR3 DNA sequence: TGTGCCACCAGCAGAGATCTTATGGCGGGAGTATGGAATGAGCAGTTCTTC. This sequence encodes CATSRDLMAGVWNEQFF. The complete variable domain, with remaining parts taken from reference TRBV15 and TRBJ2-1, reads DAMVIQNPRYQVTQFGKPVTLSCSQTLNHNVMYWYQQKSSQAPKLLFHYYDKDFNNEADTPDNFQSRRPNTSFCFLDIRSPGLGDTAMYLCATSRDLMAGVWNEQFFGPGTRLTVL.

There are a few counts of this clonotype. This sequence joins TRBV6-2 or TRBV6-3 and TRBJ1-5; 8 bases are a match to TRBD1. V lost 6 bases, J lost 3 bases, and 4 bases stayed unmatched. Germline V gene sequence: CDR1 MNHEY, CDR2 SVGEGT. The CDR3 runs 14 residues. The CDR3 spells CASSRTGYNQPQHF. The CDR3 coding sequence is TGTGCCAGCAGCCGGACAGGGTACAATCAGCCCCAGCATTTT.

This clonotype has a count of ten or more. The chain links TRBV28 to TRBJ1-6; tentatively, D is TRBD1 (6 bases). Trimming stripped 4 bases from V and 4 bases from J, with 11 bases between. Germline CDR1 MDHEN, CDR2 SYDVKM. CDR3 size: 15 residues. CDR3 in amino acids: CASSYQDSYNSPLHF. The CDR3 DNA reads as TGTGCCAGCAGTTATCAGGACAGTTATAATTCACCCCTCCACTTT.

Ten or more counts support this clonotype. This chain links TRBV20-1 with TRBJ2-7; no firm D call. The CDR3 is 12 amino acids. V was shortened by 6 bases and J by 3 bases, with 12 bases between the two germline ends. Germline CDR1 is DFQATT and CDR2 is SNEGSKA (reference sequence). The DNA of the CDR3 is TGCAGTGCCGACGTGGGTGGCTACGAGCAGTACTTC. Its protein product is CSADVGGYEQYF.

This clonotype came up many times. V gene TRBV7-8 combines with J gene TRBJ2-2; possible D gene TRBD1, 6 bases. This CDR3 has 15 residues. The V gene lost 6 bases and the J gene lost 6 bases, with 17 bases spanning the gap. Germline CDR1 reads SGHVS; CDR2 reads FQNEAQ. The CDR3 DNA reads TGTGCCAGCAGTTCATACAGGGTTAAGGCCGGGGAGCTGTTTTTT. This translates into CASSSYRVKAGELFF.

Only a few counts were recorded for this clonotype. The genes are TRBV2 and TRBJ1-6; 7 bases fit TRBD1. Germline-derived CDR1 and CDR2 are SNHLY and FYNNEI. With 8 bases clipped from V and 8 bases from J, the junction kept 9 bases outside the gene matches. This CDR3 comprises 14 residues. CDR3 residues: CASCNRGSDSPLHF. In DNA, the CDR3 is TGTGCCAGCTGCAACAGGGGTTCGGATTCACCCCTCCACTTT.

As to this clonotype: One end of the junction does not line up with germline, which may come from a read error. This chain connects TRBV7-8 to TRBJ2-1; 9 nucleotides agree with TRBD2. Germline-derived CDR1 and CDR2 are SGHVS and FQNEAQ. The CDR3 covers 14 residues. The CDR3 sequence is CASSVAGDVNEQFF. The CDR3 DNA sequence: TGTGCCAGCAGCGTAGCGGGAGATGTAAATGAGCAGTTCTTC. The full variable domain, rest sourced from reference TRBV7-8 and TRBJ2-1, is GAGVSQSPRYKVAKRGQDVALRCDPISGHVSLFWYQQALGQGPEFLTYFQNEAQLDKSGLPSDRFFAERPEGSVSTLKIQRTQQEDSAVYLCASSVAGDVNEQFFGPGTRLTVL.

This clonotype was detected only a few times. This sequence joins TRBV28 and TRBJ1-2, with D perhaps TRBD1 (6 bases). V lost 5 bases to trimming and J lost 7 bases, with 29 bases between them. Germline V CDR1 and CDR2: MDHEN, SYDVKM. This CDR3 comprises 18 residues. The chain's CDR3 is CASSAYDQFMGALRGYTF. Written as DNA, the CDR3 is TGTGCCAGCAGTGCTTACGACCAATTCATGGGGGCGTTGCGTGGCTACACCTTC.

This clonotype was seen a few times. This chain connects TRBV21-1 to TRBJ2-7; the table assigns TRBD1, which was not confirmed against the DNA. TRBV21-1 is recorded as a pseudogene. CDR3 length: 15 amino acids. CDR3 protein: CASSKGGDDTYEQYF. The CDR3 region has the DNA TGTGCCAGCAGCAAAGGGGGGGACGACACCTACGAGCAGTACTTC.

This clonotype was seen more than once but under ten times. The chain combines TRBV20-1 with TRBJ2-7; D is ambiguous. Germline CDR1 and CDR2: DFQATT and SNEGSKA (reference sequence). V shed 3 bases and J shed 5 bases, with 11 bases lying between them. The CDR3 totals 12 residues. CDR3 amino acids: CSASYLDHEQYF. CDR3 sequence (DNA): TGCAGTGCTAGTTATCTAGACCACGAGCAGTACTTC.

V and J are TRBV13 and TRBJ2-1, with a tentative D call TRBD2 (5 bases). The CDR3 has 13 residues. Between the trimmed V and J ends, which lost 0 bases and 6 bases, there was a span of 6 bases. Germline V lookup: CDR1 PRHDT, CDR2 FYEKMQ (reference sequence). The DNA for the CDR3 is TGTGCCAGCAGCTTAGGACGGGGCAATGAGCAGTTCTTC. Its protein is CASSLGRGNEQFF.

In its sample, this clonotype was seen a few times. This rearrangement joins TRBV6-1 to TRBJ1-5; 9 bases match TRBD1. Germline V gives CDR1 MNHNS, CDR2 SASEGT. Trimming took 5 bases from V and 6 from J; bases not matched to a gene: 5. The CDR3 totals 14 residues. DNA of the CDR3: TGTGCCAGCAGTATAACAGGGGGCGGTCAGCCCCAGCATTTT. Amino acids: CASSITGGGQPQHF.

Many counts were recorded for this clonotype. The gene calls are TRBV5-1 and TRBJ1-6; no clear D. V gave up 7 bases and J gave up 11 bases, with 19 bases separating them. The CDR3 length is 14 residues. Looked up from germline, CDR1 is SGHRS and CDR2 is YFSETQ. The CDR3 spells CASRGEGPGTPLHF. CDR3 bases: TGCGCCAGCCGGGGTGAAGGTCCCGGTACACCCCTCCACTTT.

This clonotype was found a few times. The rearrangement joins TRBV28 to TRBJ1-5; a possible D gene is TRBD1 (6 bases). Germline lookup yields CDR1 MDHEN and CDR2 SYDVKM. V gave up 8 bases and J gave up 5 bases, with 25 bases separating them. This CDR3 has 17 amino acids. The DNA of the CDR3 is TGTGCCAGCGACCCTTCCGGGAGCACCGGGGGCGATCAGCCCCAGCATTTT. Its protein is CASDPSGSTGGDQPQHF.

The V call is TRBV12-5, the J call TRBJ2-1, with 11 bases identical to TRBD2. Germline V gene data show CDR1 as LGHNT and CDR2 as FRNRAP. After removal of 6 bases from V and 5 bases from J, the junction contained 6 bases not matched to a gene. The CDR3 length is 15 residues. The CDR3 DNA is TGTGCTAGTGGGATGGGACTAGCGGAAAACAATGAGCAGTTCTTC. Its protein product is CASGMGLAENNEQFF.